The clone carrying this TCR beta chain was recorded at least ten times. Its matching antigen is unknown. The 5'RACE template-switching step produced TCR cDNA and added a universal primer site and UMIs. TCRdb redid the calling of the 5' RACE reads with MiXCR, one entry per CDR3 protein. Among about 260,000 distinct CDR3 sequences, 5.2% were seen once, and the ten largest hold 2.5% to 4%. These data are taken from a study of T cells after yellow fever vaccination. This CDR3 comprises 18 residues. V was cut by 4 bases and J by 4 bases, with 20 bases left in between. Germline V gene lookup returns CDR1 SGHAT and CDR2 FQNNGV. Overall study findings and caveats: Few clonotypes appeared in both CD4 and CD8 compartments.

The chain is built from TRBV11-2 and TRBJ2-6; D is uncertain. This clonotype originated in a man between 18 and 29 years old who received the YFV17D yellow fever vaccine. Source: CD4+ T cells sorted from PBMCs, taken on the day of the yellow fever booster vaccination. The chain's CDR3 is CASSSINARRAGANVLTF. CDR3 coding DNA: TGTGCCAGCAGCTCAATCAATGCAAGGAGAGCCGGGGCCAACGTCCTGACTTTC.